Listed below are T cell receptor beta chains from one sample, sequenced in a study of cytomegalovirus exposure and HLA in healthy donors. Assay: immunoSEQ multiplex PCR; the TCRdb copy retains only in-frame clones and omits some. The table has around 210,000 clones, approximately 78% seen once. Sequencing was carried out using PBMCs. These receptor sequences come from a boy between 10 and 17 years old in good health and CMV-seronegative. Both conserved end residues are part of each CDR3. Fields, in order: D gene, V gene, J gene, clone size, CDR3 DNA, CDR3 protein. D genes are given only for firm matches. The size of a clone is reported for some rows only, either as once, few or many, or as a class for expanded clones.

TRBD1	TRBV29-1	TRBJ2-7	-	TGCAGCGTTATGGTCAGGACAGGGTCTCTGGGGCAGTACTTC	CSVMVRTGSLGQYF
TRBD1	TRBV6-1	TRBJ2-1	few	TGTGCCAGCAACCCGGACAGGGGTTACAATGAGCAGTTCTTC	CASNPDRGYNEQFF
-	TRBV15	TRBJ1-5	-	TGTGCCACCAGCAGAGATTACGGTTCACGGCCCCAGCATTTT	CATSRDYGSRPQHF
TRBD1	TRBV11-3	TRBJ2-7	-	TGTGCCAGCAGCTTAGGGTGGGACAGCCTAGCATCCTACGAGCAGTACTTC	CASSLGWDSLASYEQYF
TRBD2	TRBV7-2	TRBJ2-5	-	TGTGCCAGCAGCTCACTAGCGGGAGCCACGACTGGGTACTTC	CASSSLAGATTGYF
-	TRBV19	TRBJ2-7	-	TGTGCCAGTAGTATAGGGGACACGAGCTCCTACGAGCAGTACTTC	CASSIGDTSSYEQYF
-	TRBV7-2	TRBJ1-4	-	TGTGCCAGCAGCTTATTCGGGGGGGTGAATGAAAAACTGTTTTTT	CASSLFGGVNEKLFF
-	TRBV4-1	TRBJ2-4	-	TGCGCCAGCAGCCAAGGGGAGGACGGCCGGTTGAAGTACTTC	CASSQGEDGRLKYF
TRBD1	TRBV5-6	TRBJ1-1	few	TGTGCCAGCAGCTTCCGGACAGGGGGGGCTGAAGCTTTCTTT	CASSFRTGGAEAFF
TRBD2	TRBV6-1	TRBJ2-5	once	TGTGCCAGCAGCGGGGGGGTGGGGGAGACCCAGTACTTC	CASSGGVGETQYF
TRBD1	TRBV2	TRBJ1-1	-	TGTGCCAGCAGTAAACGGACAGGGTCTGGGACTGAAGCTTTCTTT	CASSKRTGSGTEAFF
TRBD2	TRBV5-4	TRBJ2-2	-	TGTGCCAGCAGCACCGCTAGCGGGGCGAACACCGGGGAGCTGTTTTTT	CASSTASGANTGELFF
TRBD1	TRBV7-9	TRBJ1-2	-	TGTGCCAGCAGCTCCGGGGCCGGACAGGGGACGTTTGGGGGCTACACCTTC	CASSSGAGQGTFGGYTF
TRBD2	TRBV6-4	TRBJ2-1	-	TGTGCCAGCAGTCCGGGACTAGCGAGGTACAATGAGCAGTTCTTC	CASSPGLARYNEQFF
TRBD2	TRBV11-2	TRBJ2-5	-	TGTGCCAGCAGCGAGGGTTTTACACCGGGGGGAGGCGAGACCCAGTACTTC	CASSEGFTPGGGETQYF
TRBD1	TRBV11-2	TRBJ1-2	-	TGTGCCAGCAGCCTGGGACAGCACTATGGCTACACCTTC	CASSLGQHYGYTF
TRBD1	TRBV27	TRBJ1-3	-	TGTGCCAGCAGTTCGACAGGGTCTGGAAACACCATATATTTT	CASSSTGSGNTIYF
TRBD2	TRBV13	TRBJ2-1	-	TGTGCCAGCAGCTTGGGACTAGGGGGTGAGCAGTTCTTC	CASSLGLGGEQFF
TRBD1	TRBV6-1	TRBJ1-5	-	TGTGCCAGCAGTGATAGGGGACAGGGCCGCAATCAGCCCCAGCATTTT	CASSDRGQGRNQPQHF
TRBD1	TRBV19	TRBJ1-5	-	TGTGCCAGTAGTACGCTTCAGGGGGCCAATCAGCCCCAGCATTTT	CASSTLQGANQPQHF
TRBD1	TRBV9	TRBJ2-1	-	TGTGCCAGCAGCGTTCGACAGGGGAGTGAGCAGTTCTTC	CASSVRQGSEQFF
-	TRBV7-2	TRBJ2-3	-	TGTGCCAGCAGCTTAGTGGCCTCACAGAGCACAGATACGCAGTATTTT	CASSLVASQSTDTQYF
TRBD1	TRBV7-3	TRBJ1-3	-	TGTGCCAGCAGCCCGCAGGGACAGGCTGGAAACACCATATATTTT	CASSPQGQAGNTIYF
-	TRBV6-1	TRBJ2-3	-	TGTGCCAGCAGAGTCCGGCAGGGTTTAGATACGCAGTATTTT	CASRVRQGLDTQYF
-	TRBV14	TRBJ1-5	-	TGTGCCAGCAGCCTTACAGGGAATCAGCCCCAGCATTTT	CASSLTGNQPQHF
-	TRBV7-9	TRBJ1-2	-	TGTGCCAGCTCGGACATTCCCAACTATGGCTACACCTTC	CASSDIPNYGYTF
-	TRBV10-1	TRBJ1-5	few	TGCGCCAGCAGTGATAAAGGACACTGCAATCAGCCCCAGCATTTT	CASSDKGHCNQPQHF
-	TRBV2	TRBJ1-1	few	TGTGCCAGCAGTTGGGCACCTGAAGCTTTCTTT	CASSWAPEAFF
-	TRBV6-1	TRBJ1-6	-	TGTGCCAGCAGGCCGGGACCGGGGGTATATTCACCCCTCCACTTT	CASRPGPGVYSPLHF
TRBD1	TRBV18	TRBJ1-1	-	TGTGCCAGCTCACAAATGACAGGGGGAGACACTGAAGCTTTCTTT	CASSQMTGGDTEAFF
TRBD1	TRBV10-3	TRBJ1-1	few	TGTGCCATCAGAATGACAGGGTCTGAACACACTGAAGCTTTCTTT	CAIRMTGSEHTEAFF
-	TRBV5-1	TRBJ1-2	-	TGCGCCAGCAGCTTCGACTCGGGACTTAACTATGGCTACACCTTC	CASSFDSGLNYGYTF
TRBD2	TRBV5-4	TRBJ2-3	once	TGTGCCAGCAGCTTGGGTGGGACTAGCGGGACCACAGATACGCAGTATTTT	CASSLGGTSGTTDTQYF
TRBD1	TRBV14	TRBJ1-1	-	TGTGCCAGCAGCACCGGTCCCGGGACAGGGCAAAAGGGCACTGAAGCTTTCTTT	CASSTGPGTGQKGTEAFF
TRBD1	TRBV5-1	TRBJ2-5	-	TGCGCCAGCAGGGCCAGGGGGCTAGCTTGGGAGCAGTACTTC	CASRARGLAWEQYF
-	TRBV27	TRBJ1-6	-	TGTGCCAGCAGTTTAACGCCGGGACTGCTTAATTCACCCCTCCACTTT	CASSLTPGLLNSPLHF
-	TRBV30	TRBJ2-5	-	TGTGCCTGGAGTGTAAGCGAGACCCAGTACTTC	CAWSVSETQYF
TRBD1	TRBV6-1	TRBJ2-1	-	TGTGCCAGCAGTGAAGCCGGGACAGGATACAATGAGCAGTTCTTC	CASSEAGTGYNEQFF
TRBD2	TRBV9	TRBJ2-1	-	TGTGCCAGCAGCGTACCGGGACTAGCGGACGTTAATGAGCAGTTCTTC	CASSVPGLADVNEQFF
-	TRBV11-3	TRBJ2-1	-	TGTGCCAGCAGCTTTTCGAGCTCCTACAATGAGCAGTTCTTC	CASSFSSSYNEQFF
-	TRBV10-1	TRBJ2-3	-	TGCGCCAGCAGTCATTTTAATACCGGGACTGGCCCAGATACGCAGTATTTT	CASSHFNTGTGPDTQYF
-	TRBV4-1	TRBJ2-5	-	TGCGCCAGCAGCCAAGCCATCGGTGGTGGAGAGACCCAGTACTTC	CASSQAIGGGETQYF
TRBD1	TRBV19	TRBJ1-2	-	TGTGCCAGTATCGACCGGGACAGGGAGTTGCATGGCTACACCTTC	CASIDRDRELHGYTF
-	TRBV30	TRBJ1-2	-	TGTGCCTGGAGTGTATCCGTGAACTATGGCTACACCTTC	CAWSVSVNYGYTF
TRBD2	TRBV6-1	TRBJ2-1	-	TGTGCCAGCAGTGAAGCCCCGGGACTAGCGGGAGTTACCTACAATGAGCAGTTCTTC	CASSEAPGLAGVTYNEQFF
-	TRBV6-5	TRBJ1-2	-	TGTGCCAGCAGTGCGGGGATAAACGGCTACACCTTC	CASSAGINGYTF
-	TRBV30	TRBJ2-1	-	TGTGCCTGGGGGGCGTACAATGAGCAGTTCTTC	CAWGAYNEQFF
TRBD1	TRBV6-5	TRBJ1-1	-	TGTGCCAGCAGGACAGGGAAGGTGAACACTGAAGCTTTCTTT	CASRTGKVNTEAFF
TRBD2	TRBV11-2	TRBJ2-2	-	TGTGCCAGCAGCTTAGTAGGACTAGCCGTCACCGGGGAGCTGTTTTTT	CASSLVGLAVTGELFF
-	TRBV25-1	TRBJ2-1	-	TGTGCCAGCAGTGACCAAGGATCAGGGAACAATGAGCAGTTCTTC	CASSDQGSGNNEQFF